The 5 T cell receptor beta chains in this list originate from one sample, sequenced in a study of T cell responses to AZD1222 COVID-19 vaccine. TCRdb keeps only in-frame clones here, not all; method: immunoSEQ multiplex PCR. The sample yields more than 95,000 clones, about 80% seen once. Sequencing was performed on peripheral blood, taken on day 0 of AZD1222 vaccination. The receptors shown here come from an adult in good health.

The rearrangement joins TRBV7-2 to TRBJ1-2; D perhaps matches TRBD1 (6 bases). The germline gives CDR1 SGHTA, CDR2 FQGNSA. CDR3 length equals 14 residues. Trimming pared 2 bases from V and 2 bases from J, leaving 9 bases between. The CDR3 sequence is CASSLRDTNYGYTF. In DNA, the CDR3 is TGTGCCAGCAGCTTAAGGGACACCAACTATGGCTACACCTTC.

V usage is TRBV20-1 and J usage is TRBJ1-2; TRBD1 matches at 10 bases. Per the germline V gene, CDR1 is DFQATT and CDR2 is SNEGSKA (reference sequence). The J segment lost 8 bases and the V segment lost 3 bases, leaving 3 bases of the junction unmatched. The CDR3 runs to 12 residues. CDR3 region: CSASDRGQGYTF. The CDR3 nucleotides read TGCAGTGCTAGTGACAGGGGGCAAGGCTACACCTTC.

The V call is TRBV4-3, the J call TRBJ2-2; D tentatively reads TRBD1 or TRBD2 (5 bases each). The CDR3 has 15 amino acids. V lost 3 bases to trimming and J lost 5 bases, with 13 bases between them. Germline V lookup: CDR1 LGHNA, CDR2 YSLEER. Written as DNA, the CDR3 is TGCGCCAGCAGCCAGAGTGGGGGTTCGACCGGGGAGCTGTTTTTT. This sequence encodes CASSQSGGSTGELFF.

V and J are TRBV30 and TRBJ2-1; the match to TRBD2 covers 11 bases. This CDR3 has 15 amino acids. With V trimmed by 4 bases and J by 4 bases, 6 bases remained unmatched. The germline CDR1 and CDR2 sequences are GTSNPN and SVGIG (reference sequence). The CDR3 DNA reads TGTGCCTGGAATCGAGTAGCGGGGGGGTACAATGAGCAGTTCTTC. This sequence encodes CAWNRVAGGYNEQFF.

The CDR3 is CASTLTGGQETQYF. The CDR3 DNA reads TGCGCCAGCACCCTGACAGGCGGACAAGAGACCCAGTACTTC. The V and J genes are TRBV5-1 and TRBJ2-5; TRBD1 is a possible D gene (6 bases). Germline V gene lookup returns CDR1 SGHRS and CDR2 YFSETQ. The CDR3 runs to 14 residues. V dropped 6 bases and J dropped 2 bases, with 14 bases sitting between them.